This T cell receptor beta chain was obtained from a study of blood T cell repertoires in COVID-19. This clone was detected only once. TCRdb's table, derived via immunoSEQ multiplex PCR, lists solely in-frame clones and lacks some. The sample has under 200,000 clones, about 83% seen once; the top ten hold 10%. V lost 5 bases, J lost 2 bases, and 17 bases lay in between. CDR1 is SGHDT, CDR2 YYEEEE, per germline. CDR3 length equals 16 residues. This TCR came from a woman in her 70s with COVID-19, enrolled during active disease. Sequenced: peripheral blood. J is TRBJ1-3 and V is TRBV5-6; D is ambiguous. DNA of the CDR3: TGTGCCAGCAGTTTACGCACAAGTTCTCCTGGAAACACCATATATTTT. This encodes CASSLRTSSPGNTIYF.